This TCR beta chain was retrieved from a study of blood T cell repertoires in COVID-19. The method was immunoSEQ multiplex PCR; TCRdb's version includes in-frame clones alone and lacks a portion of them. The sample has some 90,000 clones, around three quarters seen once. In regard to this clone: The same CDR3 is also encoded by other DNA sequences in this sample.

Germline CDR1 GTSNPN, CDR2 SVGIG (reference sequence). The CDR3 consists of 12 residues. V shed 3 bases and J shed 5 bases, with 10 bases lying between them. The V call is TRBV30, the J call TRBJ1-1, with unresolved D. The receptor was derived from a woman aged 70 to 79 with acute or convalescent COVID-19. The sequencing sample was made of peripheral blood. The CDR3 bases are TGTGCCTGGAGGCCGGGTGGGACTGAAGCTTTCTTT. This sequence encodes CAWRPGGTEAFF.